The 2 T cell receptor beta chains presented below share a single source sample, sequenced in a study of blood T cell repertoires in COVID-19. The data were produced by immunoSEQ multiplex PCR, yet TCRdb's version contains in-frame clones alone and is incomplete. The data contain about 170,000 clones, about 85% of them singletons. Source material: peripheral blood. These receptors were taken from a man older than 75 with COVID-19, enrolled during active disease.

The chain carries TRBV24-1 and TRBJ1-2, with 7 bases fitting TRBD1. J gave up 9 bases and V 9 bases, and 9 bases lay outside the gene matches. The CDR3 runs 12 residues. In germline, CDR1 is KGHDR, CDR2 SFDVKD. The CDR3 coding sequence is TGTGCCACCGAAGGGACAGATTTAAGCTACACCTTC. Residues: CATEGTDLSYTF.

This chain links TRBV18 with TRBJ1-5; TRBD1 matches 7 bases. The CDR3 has 16 amino acids. V lost 1 base, J lost 4 bases, and 7 bases stayed unmatched. Per the germline V gene, CDR1 is KGHSH and CDR2 is LQKENI. The CDR3 spells CASSPQTGLGNQPQHF. CDR3 nucleotides: TGTGCCAGCTCACCACAGACAGGGTTGGGTAATCAGCCCCAGCATTTT.